This entry lists 4 T cell receptor beta chains sequenced from one sample in a study of T cell changes during pregnancy in multiple sclerosis. TCRdb keeps only in-frame clones here, not all; method: immunoSEQ multiplex PCR. The sample yields about 42,000 clones, 88% seen once. The sample consisted of CD4+ T cells from peripheral blood mononuclear cells, taken in the second trimester of pregnancy. The receptors here all came from a female donor with multiple sclerosis, enrolled in a pregnancy study.

Only one count was recorded for this clone. The rearrangement uses TRBV15 and TRBJ2-3, with TRBD2 identical over 8 bases. V gave up 0 bases and J gave up 4 bases; unmatched junction bases: 9. From germline, CDR1 is LNHNV and CDR2 YYDKDF (reference sequence). The CDR3 extends over 17 amino acids. In DNA form, the CDR3 reads TGTGCCACCAGCAGAGATACTACTAGCGGTAAGGCAGATACGCAGTATTTT. It codes for CATSRDTTSGKADTQYF.

The chain joins TRBV29-1 to TRBJ1-2; D call uncertain. V lost 3 bases, J lost 6 bases, and 8 bases lay in between. The V gene's germline CDR1 is SQVTM and CDR2 ANQGSEA. There are 11 residues in the CDR3. The CDR3 loop reads CSVDSGNGYTF. CDR3 sequence (DNA): TGCAGCGTTGATTCGGGAAATGGCTACACCTTC.

This sequence joins TRBV29-1 and TRBJ1-2; D is unresolved. Germline V gene sequence: CDR1 SQVTM, CDR2 ANQGSEA. The germline V and J ends were trimmed by 4 bases and 8 bases, with 11 bases remaining between them. The CDR3 length is 11 residues. CDR3 amino acids: CSVVLAGGYTF. The CDR3, as DNA: TGCAGCGTTGTCTTGGCGGGGGGCTACACCTTC.

The V and J genes are TRBV18 and TRBJ1-3; unclear D gene. CDR3 size: 15 residues. Trimming shortened V by 3 bases and J by 0 bases, and 9 bases separated the two germline ends. The germline gives CDR1 KGHSH, CDR2 LQKENI. The CDR3 nucleotides read TGTGCCAGCTCACCTGTACTAAGCTCTGGAAACACCATATATTTT. It specifies CASSPVLSSGNTIYF.